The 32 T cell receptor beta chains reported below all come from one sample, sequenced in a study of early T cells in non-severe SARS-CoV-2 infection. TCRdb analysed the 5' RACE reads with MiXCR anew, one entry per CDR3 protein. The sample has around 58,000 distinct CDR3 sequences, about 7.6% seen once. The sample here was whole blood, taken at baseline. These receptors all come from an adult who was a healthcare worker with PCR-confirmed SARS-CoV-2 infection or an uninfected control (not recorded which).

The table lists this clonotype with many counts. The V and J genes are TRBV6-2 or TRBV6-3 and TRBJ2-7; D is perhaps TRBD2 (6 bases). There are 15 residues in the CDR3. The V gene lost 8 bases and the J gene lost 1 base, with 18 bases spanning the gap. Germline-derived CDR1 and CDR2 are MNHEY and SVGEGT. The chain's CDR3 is CASAWGGTSSYEQYF. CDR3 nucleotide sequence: TGTGCCAGCGCCTGGGGCGGGACGTCATCCTACGAGCAGTACTTC.

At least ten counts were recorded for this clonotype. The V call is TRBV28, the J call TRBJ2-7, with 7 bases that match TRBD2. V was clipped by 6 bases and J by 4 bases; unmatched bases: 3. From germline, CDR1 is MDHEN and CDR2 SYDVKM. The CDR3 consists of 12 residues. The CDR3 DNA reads TGTGCCAGCAGCTTAGCGGGTTACGAGCAGTACTTC. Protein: CASSLAGYEQYF.

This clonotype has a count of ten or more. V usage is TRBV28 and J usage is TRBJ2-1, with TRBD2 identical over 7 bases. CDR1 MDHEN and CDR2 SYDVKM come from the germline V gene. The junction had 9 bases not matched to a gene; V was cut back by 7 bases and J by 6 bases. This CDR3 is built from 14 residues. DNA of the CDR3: TGTGCCAGCAAACGGTGGGGAGGGCTCAATGAGCAGTTCTTC. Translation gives CASKRWGGLNEQFF.

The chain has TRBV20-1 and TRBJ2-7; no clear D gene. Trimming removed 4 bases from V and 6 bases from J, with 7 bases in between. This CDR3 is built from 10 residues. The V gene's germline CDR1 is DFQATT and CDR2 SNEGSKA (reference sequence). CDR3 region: CSAISGEQYF. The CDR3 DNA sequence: TGCAGTGCTATATCGGGCGAGCAGTACTTC.

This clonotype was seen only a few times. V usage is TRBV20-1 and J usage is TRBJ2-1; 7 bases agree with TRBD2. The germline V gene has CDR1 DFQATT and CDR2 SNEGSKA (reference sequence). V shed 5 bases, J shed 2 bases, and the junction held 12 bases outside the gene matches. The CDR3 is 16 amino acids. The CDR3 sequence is CSAPPVGGGTYNEQFF. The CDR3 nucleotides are TGCAGTGCTCCCCCGGTTGGCGGGGGTACCTACAATGAGCAGTTCTTC.

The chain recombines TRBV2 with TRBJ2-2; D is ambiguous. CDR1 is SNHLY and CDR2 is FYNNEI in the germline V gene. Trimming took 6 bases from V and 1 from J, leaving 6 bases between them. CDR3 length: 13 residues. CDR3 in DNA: TGTGCCAGCAGCCGTGGGAACACCGGGGAGCTGTTTTTT. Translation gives CASSRGNTGELFF.

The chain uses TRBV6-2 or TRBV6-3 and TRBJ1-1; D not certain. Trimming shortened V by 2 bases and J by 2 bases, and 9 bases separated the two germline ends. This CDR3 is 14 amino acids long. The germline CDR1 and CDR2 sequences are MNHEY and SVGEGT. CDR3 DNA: TGTGCCAGCAGTTACCTTTGGGGTAACACTGAAGCTTTCTTT. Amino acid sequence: CASSYLWGNTEAFF.

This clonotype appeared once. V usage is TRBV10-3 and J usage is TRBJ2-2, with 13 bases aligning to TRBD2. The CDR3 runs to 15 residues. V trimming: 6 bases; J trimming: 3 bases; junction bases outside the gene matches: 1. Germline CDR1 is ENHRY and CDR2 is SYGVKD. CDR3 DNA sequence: TGTGCCATCAGCGGACTAGCGGGAGACACCGGGGAGCTGTTTTTT. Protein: CAISGLAGDTGELFF.

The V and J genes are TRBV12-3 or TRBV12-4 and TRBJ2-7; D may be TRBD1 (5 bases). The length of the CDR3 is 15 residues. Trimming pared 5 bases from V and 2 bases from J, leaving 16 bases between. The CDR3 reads CASSGAGVGPYEQYF. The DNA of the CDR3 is TGTGCCAGCAGTGGGGCTGGGGTGGGCCCCTACGAGCAGTACTTC.

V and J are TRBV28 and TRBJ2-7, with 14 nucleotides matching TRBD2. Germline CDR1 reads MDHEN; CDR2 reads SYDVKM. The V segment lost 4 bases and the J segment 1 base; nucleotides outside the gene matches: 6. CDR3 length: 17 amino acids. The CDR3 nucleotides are TGTGCCAGCAGTTCGGGACTAGCGGGAGCCTCATCCTACGAGCAGTACTTC. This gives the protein CASSSGLAGASSYEQYF. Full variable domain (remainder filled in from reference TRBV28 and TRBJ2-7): DVKVTQSSRYLVKRTGEKVFLECVQDMDHENMFWYRQDPGLGLRLIYFSYDVKMKEKGDIPEGYSVSREKKERFSLILESASTNQTSMYLCASSSGLAGASSYEQYFGPGTRLTVT.

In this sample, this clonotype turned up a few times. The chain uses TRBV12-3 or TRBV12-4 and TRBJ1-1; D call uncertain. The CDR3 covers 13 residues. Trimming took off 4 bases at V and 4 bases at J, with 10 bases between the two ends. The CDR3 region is CASSSPLFTEAFF. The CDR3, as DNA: TGTGCCAGCAGTTCTCCTTTATTCACTGAAGCTTTCTTT.

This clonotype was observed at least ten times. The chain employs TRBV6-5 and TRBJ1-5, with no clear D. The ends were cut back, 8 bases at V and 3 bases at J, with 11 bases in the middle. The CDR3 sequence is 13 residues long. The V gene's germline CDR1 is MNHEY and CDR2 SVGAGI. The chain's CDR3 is CASARAINQPQHF. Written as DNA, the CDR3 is TGTGCCAGCGCCCGGGCCATCAATCAGCCCCAGCATTTT.

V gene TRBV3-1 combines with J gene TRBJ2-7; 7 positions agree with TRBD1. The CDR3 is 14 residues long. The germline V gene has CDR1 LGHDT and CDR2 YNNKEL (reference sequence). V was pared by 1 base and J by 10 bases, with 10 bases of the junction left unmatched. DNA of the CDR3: TGTGCCAGCAGCCAAGCTTCCGGGACAGTAATCCAGTACTTC. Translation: CASSQASGTVIQYF.

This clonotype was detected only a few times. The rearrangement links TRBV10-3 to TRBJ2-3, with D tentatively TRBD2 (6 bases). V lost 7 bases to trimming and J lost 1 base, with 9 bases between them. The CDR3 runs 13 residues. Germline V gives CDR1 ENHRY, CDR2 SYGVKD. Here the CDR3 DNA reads TGTGCCATCATGGGGGGTCGCACAGATACGCAGTATTTT. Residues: CAIMGGRTDTQYF.

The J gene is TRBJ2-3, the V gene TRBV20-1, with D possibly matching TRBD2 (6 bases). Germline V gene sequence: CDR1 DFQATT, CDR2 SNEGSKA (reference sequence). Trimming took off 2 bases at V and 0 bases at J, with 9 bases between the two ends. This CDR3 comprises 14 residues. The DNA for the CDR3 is TGCAGTGCTAGACCGGGACTGAGCACAGATACGCAGTATTTT. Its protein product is CSARPGLSTDTQYF.

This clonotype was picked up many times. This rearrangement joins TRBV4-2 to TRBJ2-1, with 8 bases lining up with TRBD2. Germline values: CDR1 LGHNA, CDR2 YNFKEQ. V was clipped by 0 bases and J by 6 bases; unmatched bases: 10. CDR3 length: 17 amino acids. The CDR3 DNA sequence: TGTGCCAGCAGCCAAGAAAATCGGCTAGCGGGCAGCAATGAGCAGTTCTTC. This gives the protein CASSQENRLAGSNEQFF.

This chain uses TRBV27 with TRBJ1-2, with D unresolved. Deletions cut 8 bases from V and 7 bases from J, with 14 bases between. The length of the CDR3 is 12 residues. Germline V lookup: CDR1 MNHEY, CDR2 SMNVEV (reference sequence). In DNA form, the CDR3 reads TGTGCCAGCCGCCGCGGTGCGGGTGGCTACACCTTC. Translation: CASRRGAGGYTF.

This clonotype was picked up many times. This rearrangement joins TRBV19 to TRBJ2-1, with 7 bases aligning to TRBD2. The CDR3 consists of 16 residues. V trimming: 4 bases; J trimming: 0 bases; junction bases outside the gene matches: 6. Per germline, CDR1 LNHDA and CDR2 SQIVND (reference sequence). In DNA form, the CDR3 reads TGTGCCAGTAGTAGGTCAGCGGGGAGCTCCTACAATGAGCAGTTCTTC. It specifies CASSRSAGSSYNEQFF.

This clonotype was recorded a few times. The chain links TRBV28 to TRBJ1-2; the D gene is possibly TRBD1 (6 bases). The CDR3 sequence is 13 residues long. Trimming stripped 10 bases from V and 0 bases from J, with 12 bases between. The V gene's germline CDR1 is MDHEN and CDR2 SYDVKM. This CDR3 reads CATESGANYGYTF. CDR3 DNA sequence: TGTGCCACGGAGTCAGGGGCTAACTATGGCTACACCTTC.

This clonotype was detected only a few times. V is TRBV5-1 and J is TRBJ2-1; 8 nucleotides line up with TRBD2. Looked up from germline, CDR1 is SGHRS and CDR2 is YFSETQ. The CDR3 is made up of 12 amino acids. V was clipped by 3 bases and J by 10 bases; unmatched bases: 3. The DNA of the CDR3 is TGCGCCAGCAGCTCCACTAGCGGAGAGCAGTTCTTC. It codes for CASSSTSGEQFF.

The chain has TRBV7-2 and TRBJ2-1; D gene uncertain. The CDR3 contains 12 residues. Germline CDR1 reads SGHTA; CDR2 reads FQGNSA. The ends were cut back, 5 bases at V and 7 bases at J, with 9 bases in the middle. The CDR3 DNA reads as TGTGCCAGCAGCCCCGTGTCAAATGAGCAGTTCTTC. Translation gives CASSPVSNEQFF.

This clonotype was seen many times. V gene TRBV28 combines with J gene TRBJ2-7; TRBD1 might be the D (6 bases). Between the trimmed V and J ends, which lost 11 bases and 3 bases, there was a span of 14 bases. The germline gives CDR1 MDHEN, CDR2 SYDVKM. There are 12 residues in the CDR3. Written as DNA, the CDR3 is TGTGCCGCGACCGGGACAAACTACGAGCAGTACTTC. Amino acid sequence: CAATGTNYEQYF.

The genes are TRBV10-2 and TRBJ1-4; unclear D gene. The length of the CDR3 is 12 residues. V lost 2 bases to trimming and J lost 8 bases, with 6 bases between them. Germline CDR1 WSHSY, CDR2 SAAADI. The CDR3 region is CASSETAEKLFF. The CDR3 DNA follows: TGCGCCAGCAGTGAGACAGCCGAAAAACTGTTTTTT.

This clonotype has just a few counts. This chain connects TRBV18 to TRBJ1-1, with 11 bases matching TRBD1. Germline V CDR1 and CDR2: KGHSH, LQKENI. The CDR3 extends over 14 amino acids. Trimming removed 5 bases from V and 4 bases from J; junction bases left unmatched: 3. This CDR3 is CASSSGTGGTEAFF. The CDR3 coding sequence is TGTGCCAGCTCATCCGGGACAGGGGGCACTGAAGCTTTCTTT.

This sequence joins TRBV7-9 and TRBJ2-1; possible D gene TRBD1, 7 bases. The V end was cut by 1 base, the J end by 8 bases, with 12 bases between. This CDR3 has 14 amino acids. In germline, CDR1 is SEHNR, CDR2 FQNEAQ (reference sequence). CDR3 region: CASSLVGRGDEQFF. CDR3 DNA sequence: TGTGCCAGCAGCTTAGTGGGCAGGGGGGATGAGCAGTTCTTC.

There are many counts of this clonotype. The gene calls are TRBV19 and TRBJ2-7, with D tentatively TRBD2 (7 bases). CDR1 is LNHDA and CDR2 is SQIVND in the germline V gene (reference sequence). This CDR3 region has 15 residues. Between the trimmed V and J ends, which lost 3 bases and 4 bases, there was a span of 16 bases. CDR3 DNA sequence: TGTGCCAGTAGTATCGGGGGGCTTCGGACTTACGAGCAGTACTTC. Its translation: CASSIGGLRTYEQYF.

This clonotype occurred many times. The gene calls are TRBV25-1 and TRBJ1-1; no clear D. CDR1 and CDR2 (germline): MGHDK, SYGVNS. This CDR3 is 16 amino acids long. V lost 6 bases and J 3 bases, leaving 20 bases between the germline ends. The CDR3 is CASRADLPKRDTEAFF. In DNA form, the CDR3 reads TGTGCCAGCAGAGCGGACTTACCAAAACGGGACACTGAAGCTTTCTTT.

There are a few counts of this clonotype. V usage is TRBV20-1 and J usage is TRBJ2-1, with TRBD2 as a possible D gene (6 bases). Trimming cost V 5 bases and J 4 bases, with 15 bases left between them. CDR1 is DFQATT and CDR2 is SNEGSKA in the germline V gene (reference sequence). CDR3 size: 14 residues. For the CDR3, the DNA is TGCAGTGCTCCCGGGACTCCTAAATACAATGAGCAGTTCTTC. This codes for CSAPGTPKYNEQFF.

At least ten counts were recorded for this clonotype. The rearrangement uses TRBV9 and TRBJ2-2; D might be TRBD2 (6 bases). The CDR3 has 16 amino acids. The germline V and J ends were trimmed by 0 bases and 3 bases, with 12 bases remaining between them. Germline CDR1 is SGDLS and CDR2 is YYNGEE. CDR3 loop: CASSVATGLYTGELFF. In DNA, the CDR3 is TGTGCCAGCAGCGTAGCTACGGGACTTTACACCGGGGAGCTGTTTTTT.

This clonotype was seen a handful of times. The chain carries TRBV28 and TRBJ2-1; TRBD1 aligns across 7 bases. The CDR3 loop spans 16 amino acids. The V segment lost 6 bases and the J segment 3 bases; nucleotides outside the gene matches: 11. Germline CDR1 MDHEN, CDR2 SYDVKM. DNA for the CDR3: TGTGCCAGCAGCGCCCGGGACAGCCTATTCTACAATGAGCAGTTCTTC. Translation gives CASSARDSLFYNEQFF.

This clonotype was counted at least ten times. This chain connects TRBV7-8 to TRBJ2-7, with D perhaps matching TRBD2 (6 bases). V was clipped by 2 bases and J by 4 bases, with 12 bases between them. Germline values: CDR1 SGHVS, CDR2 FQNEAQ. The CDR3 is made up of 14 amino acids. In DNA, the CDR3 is TGTGCCAGCAGCTTACAAGCGGCGGGGTACGAGCAGTACTTC. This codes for CASSLQAAGYEQYF.

The CDR3 region has the DNA TGCAGTGCTTTGCGGGGAGACGGGCGGGAGACCCAGTACTTC. This sequence encodes CSALRGDGRETQYF. This chain connects TRBV20-1 to TRBJ2-5, with D possibly TRBD2 on 6 matching bases. Germline loops: CDR1 DFQATT, CDR2 SNEGSKA (reference sequence). V shed 5 bases and J shed 5 bases, with 18 bases lying between them. CDR3 length: 14 residues.